This T cell receptor beta chain was sequenced during a study of shared clonotypes between healthy human individuals. With 0 bases clipped from V and 3 bases from J, the junction kept 5 bases outside the gene matches. The CDR3 contains 16 residues. CDR1 and CDR2 (germline): SGHAT, FQNNGV. As handled by the study authors: ImmunoSEQ junction-only sequences lacked quality scores, so their filtering differed. Libraries were prepared by immunoSEQ multiplex PCR; TCRdb keeps only in-frame clonotypes and omits some of them. Clone size and V and J calls were adopted from that table, with D and trimming inferred from the DNA. The profile shows 2 million or so clones, roughly 95% of them singletons.

Material for sequencing was naive CD4+ T cells sorted from blood. Stated subset: CD45RA+ positively selected. The V and J genes are TRBV11-2 and TRBJ2-3; 8 bases are a match to TRBD1. The source of this sequence is a young man in good health. CDR3: CASSLESGGHTDTQYF. CDR3 DNA: TGTGCCAGCAGCTTAGAGTCAGGGGGCCATACAGATACGCAGTATTTT. Using reference TRBV11-2 and TRBJ2-3 for the parts outside the CDR3, the full variable domain is EAGVAQSPRYKIIEKRQSVAFWCNPISGHATLYWYQQILGQGPKLLIQFQNNGVVDDSQLPKDRFSAERLKGVDSTLKIQPAKLEDSAVYLCASSLESGGHTDTQYFGPGTRLTVL.